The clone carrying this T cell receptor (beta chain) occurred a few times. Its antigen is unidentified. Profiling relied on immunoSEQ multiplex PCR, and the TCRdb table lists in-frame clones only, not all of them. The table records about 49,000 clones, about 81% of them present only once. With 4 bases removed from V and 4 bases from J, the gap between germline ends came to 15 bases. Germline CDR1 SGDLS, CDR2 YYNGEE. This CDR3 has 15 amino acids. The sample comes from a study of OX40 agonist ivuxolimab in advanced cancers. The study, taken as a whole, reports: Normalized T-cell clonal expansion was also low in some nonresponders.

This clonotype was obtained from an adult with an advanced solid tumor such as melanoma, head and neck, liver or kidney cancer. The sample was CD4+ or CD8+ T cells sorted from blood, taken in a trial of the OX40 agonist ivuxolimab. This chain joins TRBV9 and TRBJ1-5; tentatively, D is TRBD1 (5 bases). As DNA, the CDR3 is TGTGCCAGCAGCCCCGGGACCTTGTTGAATCAGCCCCAGCATTTT. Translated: CASSPGTLLNQPQHF.